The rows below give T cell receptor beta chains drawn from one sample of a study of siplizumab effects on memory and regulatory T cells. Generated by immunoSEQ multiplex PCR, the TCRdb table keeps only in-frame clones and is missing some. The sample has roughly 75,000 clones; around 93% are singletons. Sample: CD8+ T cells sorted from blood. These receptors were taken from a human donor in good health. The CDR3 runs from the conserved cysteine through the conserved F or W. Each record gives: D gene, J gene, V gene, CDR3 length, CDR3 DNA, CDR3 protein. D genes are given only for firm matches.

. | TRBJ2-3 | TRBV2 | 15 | TGTGCCAGCAGTGATTTGGGCTACGAGGCAGATACGCAGTATTTT | CASSDLGYEADTQYF
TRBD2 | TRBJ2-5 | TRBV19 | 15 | TGTGCCACCACGGACTATCCTAGCGGCAAAGAGACCCAGTACTTC | CATTDYPSGKETQYF
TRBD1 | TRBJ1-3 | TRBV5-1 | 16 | TGCGCCAGCAGCTTGGACGGGACAGGGTTTGGAAACACCATATATTTT | CASSLDGTGFGNTIYF
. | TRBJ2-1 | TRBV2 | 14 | TGTGCCAGCAGTGAATCTGGTCTATACAATGAGCAGTTCTTC | CASSESGLYNEQFF
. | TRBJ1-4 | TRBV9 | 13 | TGTGCCAGCAGCGCCCCGTTGGGGGAAAAACTGTTTTTT | CASSAPLGEKLFF
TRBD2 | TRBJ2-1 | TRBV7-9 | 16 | TGTGCCAGCAGCTTTGCTAGCGGGGGGGATTACAATGAGCAGTTCTTC | CASSFASGGDYNEQFF
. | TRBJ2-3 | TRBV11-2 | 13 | TGTGCCAGCAGCTCGTTAAGCACAGATACGCAGTATTTT | CASSSLSTDTQYF
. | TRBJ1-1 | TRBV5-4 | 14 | TGTGCCAGCAGTCGGGACGGGGTGAACACTGAAGCTTTCTTT | CASSRDGVNTEAFF
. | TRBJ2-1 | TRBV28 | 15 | TGTGCCAGCAGGGATGCTGATAGCTCCTACAATGAGCAGTTCTTC | CASRDADSSYNEQFF
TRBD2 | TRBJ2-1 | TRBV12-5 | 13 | TGTGCTAGTGGAGGACTAGGGGACCCTGAGCAGTTCTTC | CASGGLGDPEQFF